The rows below give T cell receptor beta chains drawn from one sample of a study of blood T cell repertoires in COVID-19. Libraries were prepared by immunoSEQ multiplex PCR; TCRdb keeps only in-frame clonotypes and omits some of them. Of around 200,000 clones in the sample, around 83% were seen once. Sequencing was carried out using peripheral blood. These receptors were collected from a man in his forties or fifties with active or convalescent COVID-19. Both conserved end residues are part of each CDR3. A D gene is named only where the DNA matches it firmly. For some rows the clone size is stated as once, few or many, or as a class when expanded; others skip it.

D,size,J,V,DNA,CDR3
.,.,TRBJ2-5,TRBV9,TGTGCCAGCAGTGGACTGAGGGAGACCCAGTACTTC,CASSGLRETQYF
TRBD2,.,TRBJ2-1,TRBV19,TGTGCCAGTAGTACCCGGACTAGCGGTACCTACAATGAGCAGTTCTTC,CASSTRTSGTYNEQFF
TRBD2,.,TRBJ2-5,TRBV19,TGTGCCAGTAGTACCCGTCGACGACTAGCAGGAGAGACCCAGTACTTC,CASSTRRRLAGETQYF
TRBD1,.,TRBJ2-7,TRBV7-8,TGTGCCAGCAGCACGGACAGGACACTGTACGAGCAGTACTTC,CASSTDRTLYEQYF
TRBD1,.,TRBJ1-1,TRBV29-1,TGCAGCGCCGGGACAGGGGAGAACACTGAAGCTTTCTTT,CSAGTGENTEAFF
TRBD1,.,TRBJ1-1,TRBV5-1,TGCGCCAGCAGCTTGGCAGCCGGGACAGGGTTTGAAGCTTTCTTT,CASSLAAGTGFEAFF
.,once,TRBJ1-4,TRBV4-1,TGCGCCAGCAGCCAAGATACACAGGGAATCAATGAAAAACTGTTTTTT,CASSQDTQGINEKLFF
TRBD1,.,TRBJ1-4,TRBV6-5,TGTGCCAGCCAGACAGGGGTCCATGAAAAACTGTTTTTT,CASQTGVHEKLFF
.,.,TRBJ1-4,TRBV15,TGTGCCACCAGCAGAGGGCCCAGGGGTGAAAAACTGTTTTTT,CATSRGPRGEKLFF
.,few,TRBJ1-5,TRBV12-5,TGTGCTAGTGGCCGCGATCAGCCCCAGCATTTT,CASGRDQPQHF
TRBD2,.,TRBJ2-5,TRBV19,TGTGCCAGTAGTAATGGACTAGCGGGAGGAGAGACCCAGTACTTC,CASSNGLAGGETQYF
.,.,TRBJ1-1,TRBV30,TGTGCCTGCACCAGGGGGAACACTGAAGCTTTCTTT,CACTRGNTEAFF
.,few,TRBJ1-6,TRBV7-2,TGTGCCAGCAGCTTCCACAGGGCCGGCGGTAATTCACCCCTCCACTTT,CASSFHRAGGNSPLHF
.,.,TRBJ2-5,TRBV13,TGTGCCAGCAGCCCCGGGGAGGCCCAGTACTTC,CASSPGEAQYF
TRBD1,.,TRBJ2-7,TRBV27,TGTGCCAGCAGTTTCCCGGGACAGGGGGGTACCTACGAGCAGTACTTC,CASSFPGQGGTYEQYF
TRBD1,.,TRBJ1-4,TRBV30,TGTGCCTGGAGTACCGGGACAGGGAATGAAAAACTGTTTTTT,CAWSTGTGNEKLFF
.,.,TRBJ1-1,TRBV27,TGTGCCAGCAGTTTAGCAGGTCCTTACGGGGCTGAAGCTTTCTTT,CASSLAGPYGAEAFF
TRBD1,.,TRBJ1-1,TRBV7-2,TGTGCCAGCAGCTTTCTCAGGGGGAAAAACACTGAAGCTTTCTTT,CASSFLRGKNTEAFF
TRBD1,.,TRBJ2-1,TRBV20-1,TGCAGTGGCGACAGGGGCAATGAGCAGTTCTTC,CSGDRGNEQFF
TRBD1,.,TRBJ1-1,TRBV7-9,TGTGCCAGCAGCTTACGACAGGGGGGTGAAGCTTTCTTT,CASSLRQGGEAFF
.,.,TRBJ2-5,TRBV15,TGTGCCACCAGCAGAGACGTAGAGACCCAGTACTTC,CATSRDVETQYF
TRBD1,.,TRBJ2-1,TRBV7-9,TGTGCCAGCAGCTTAATAGGGACAGGGTGGAATGAGCAGTTCTTC,CASSLIGTGWNEQFF
.,.,TRBJ1-5,TRBV30,TGTGCCTGGAGAAACGGTCGGGATCAGCCCCAGCATTTT,CAWRNGRDQPQHF
TRBD1,.,TRBJ1-2,TRBV28,TGTGCCAGCAGCATCGGGACAGGAATTAACTATGGCTACACCTTC,CASSIGTGINYGYTF
TRBD2,.,TRBJ2-1,TRBV6-5,TGTGCCAGCAGTCCGGAGGGAGGGACCAATGAGCAGTTCTTC,CASSPEGGTNEQFF
.,.,TRBJ1-3,TRBV28,TGTGCCAGCGAGCTGGCGGGGAAACCTGGAAACACCATATATTTT,CASELAGKPGNTIYF
TRBD1,few,TRBJ1-2,TRBV11-2,TGTGCCAGCAGCTATACAGGGGGCTTCGACTATGGCTACACCTTC,CASSYTGGFDYGYTF
.,.,TRBJ1-5,TRBV19,TGTGCCAGCAAAAAATTTAGCAATCAGCCCCAGCATTTT,CASKKFSNQPQHF
TRBD2,.,TRBJ2-5,TRBV4-3,TGCGCCAGCAGCCAAAGCGGGGGGGCCGGGGAGACCCAGTACTTC,CASSQSGGAGETQYF
TRBD1,few,TRBJ1-2,TRBV13,TGTGCCAGCAGCTCCGGGCTAGGGACAGGGGACTATGGCTACACCTTC,CASSSGLGTGDYGYTF
.,.,TRBJ1-4,TRBV28,TGTGCCAGCAGTTCAGGGGCCCTAGGGGAAAAACTGTTTTTT,CASSSGALGEKLFF
TRBD2,.,TRBJ2-2,TRBV5-1,TGCGCCAGCAGCTTGGCGGCTAGCGGGAGTGTTCCCGGGGAGCTGTTTTTT,CASSLAASGSVPGELFF
TRBD1,few,TRBJ1-2,TRBV2,TGTGCCAGCAATGACAGGGGGGCTAACTATGGCTACACCTTC,CASNDRGANYGYTF
TRBD2,.,TRBJ2-3,TRBV10-3,TGTGCCATCAGTGAGACCCCTGGCGGGAGGAGCACAGATACGCAGTATTTT,CAISETPGGRSTDTQYF
.,.,TRBJ2-3,TRBV4-2,TGTGCCAGCAGCCAAGAGGGGCTCAGGGGAAGCACAGATACGCAGTATTTT,CASSQEGLRGSTDTQYF
TRBD1,few,TRBJ1-3,TRBV7-9,TGTTCTACCTGGGGGGACAGTAACTCTGGAAACACCATATATTTT,CSTWGDSNSGNTIYF
.,.,TRBJ2-5,TRBV21-1,TGTGCCAGCAGCAAAGATCGGGTCCAGTACTTC,CASSKDRVQYF
TRBD1,.,TRBJ2-5,TRBV5-3,TGTGCCAGAAGCGGTGGGCAGGGGGCCACGAAGAGGAAGACCCAGTACTTC,CARSGGQGATKRKTQYF
.,.,TRBJ2-7,TRBV30,TGTGCCTGGACGATAGACAGCACCTACGAGCAGTACTTC,CAWTIDSTYEQYF
TRBD1,.,TRBJ1-1,TRBV6-5,TGTGCCAGCAGTTACCTCAAGACAGGGATGAACACTGAAGCTTTCTTT,CASSYLKTGMNTEAFF
.,.,TRBJ1-1,TRBV7-8,TGTGCCAGCAGCCCCTTGGGTGGGCGCAAGTACACTGAAGCTTTCTTT,CASSPLGGRKYTEAFF
.,few,TRBJ1-5,TRBV27,TGTGCCAGCAGTCCAGGTGGATATAGCAATCAGCCCCAGCATTTT,CASSPGGYSNQPQHF
.,once,TRBJ2-3,TRBV4-3,TGCGCCAGCAGCCAAGAGGTGCGGGTTAGCCCAGATACGCAGTATTTT,CASSQEVRVSPDTQYF
.,.,TRBJ2-7,TRBV6-6,TGTGCCAGCAGTTACTCAATCAGGGCCACCTACGAGCAGTACTTC,CASSYSIRATYEQYF
.,few,TRBJ1-1,TRBV19,TGTGCCAGTAGTCCGACCAGGACTAAAGTTCACACTGAAGCTTTCTTT,CASSPTRTKVHTEAFF
TRBD1,.,TRBJ1-6,TRBV5-1,TGCGCCAGCAGCTCCCAAGGACAGGGAAATTCACCCCTCCACTTT,CASSSQGQGNSPLHF
.,once,TRBJ2-4,TRBV19,TGTGCCAGTAGTATCTTCCGACATTCCAAAAACATTCAGTACTTC,CASSIFRHSKNIQYF
TRBD1,.,TRBJ2-2,TRBV4-1,TGCGCCAGCGATTTGGGGGACAGCCCTAACACCGGGGAGCTGTTTTTT,CASDLGDSPNTGELFF
TRBD1,.,TRBJ1-1,TRBV15,TGTGCCACCAGCAGAGATGGGACAGGGGTAACTGAAGCTTTCTTT,CATSRDGTGVTEAFF
.,.,TRBJ1-6,TRBV5-4,TGTGCCAGCAGCGAAGGATTACAGCAATATTCACCCCTCCACTTT,CASSEGLQQYSPLHF
TRBD2,.,TRBJ2-1,TRBV9,TGTGCCAGCAGCCTTACATCGGGACTAGCGGGAGATGGTGAGCAGTTCTTC,CASSLTSGLAGDGEQFF
TRBD1,.,TRBJ1-1,TRBV19,TGTGCCAGTAGTCCGACAGGGGAGGGCACTGAAGCTTTCTTT,CASSPTGEGTEAFF
.,.,TRBJ1-5,TRBV6-1,TGTGCCAGCAGTGAGAGGGAAAGGGGGATTCGTCAGCCCCAGCATTTT,CASSERERGIRQPQHF
TRBD1,.,TRBJ1-1,TRBV5-1,TGCGCCAGCAGCTTGAACAGGGGCACTGAAGCTTTCTTT,CASSLNRGTEAFF
TRBD2,.,TRBJ2-5,TRBV10-3,TGTGCCATCAGGAGCGGGACCGGCAGAGAGACCCAGTACTTC,CAIRSGTGRETQYF
.,.,TRBJ1-2,TRBV24-1,TGTGCCACCAGTGATAAGTCTGTCAGTTTCTATGGCTACACCTTC,CATSDKSVSFYGYTF
TRBD1,.,TRBJ1-4,TRBV7-4,TGTGCCAGCAGCTTATGGTTGAGGACAGGAGGCTTCTGGGAAAAACTGTTTTTT,CASSLWLRTGGFWEKLFF
TRBD1,.,TRBJ2-1,TRBV5-1,TGCGCCAGCAGCTGGGGGACAGGGGCAAGGAATGAGCAGTTCTTC,CASSWGTGARNEQFF
.,.,TRBJ1-1,TRBV3-1/TRBV3-2,TGTGCCAGCAGCCAAGCTGGGCCCACTGAAGCTTTCTTT,CASSQAGPTEAFF